Below are 25 T cell receptor beta chains sequenced from a single sample in a study of preoperative IRX-2 immunotherapy in early breast cancer. The table came from immunoSEQ multiplex PCR; TCRdb's copy has only in-frame clones and leaves some out. The sample shows some 29,000 clones, 90% of them seen only once. Treatment given: preoperative locoregional IRX-2 cytokine immunotherapy. The sample here was taken from a patient treated with IRX-2 immunotherapy. The receptor set was obtained from a human donor with breast cancer.

The chain is built from TRBV5-1 and TRBJ2-1; no definite D call. This CDR3 spans 12 amino acids. Germline lookup yields CDR1 SGHRS and CDR2 YFSETQ. The V end lost 0 bases, the J end lost 16 bases, and 14 bases lay between the germline ends. The CDR3 bases are TGCGCCAGCAGCTTGGGTGGTAGCCCGGTTTTCTTC. Amino acids: CASSLGGSPVFF.

This clone was observed a single time. This CDR3 is CAIRRDISYEQYF. DNA for the CDR3: TGTGCCATCAGGAGGGACATTTCCTACGAGCAGTACTTC. V and J are TRBV10-3 and TRBJ2-7; possibly TRBD1 for D (6 bases). The CDR3 consists of 13 residues. The germline V and J ends were trimmed by 6 bases and 1 base, with 10 bases remaining between them. Germline CDR1 is ENHRY and CDR2 is SYGVKD.

V gene TRBV28 combines with J gene TRBJ2-7; D uncertain. V was pared by 2 bases and J by 4 bases, with 6 bases between. Per germline, CDR1 MDHEN and CDR2 SYDVKM. CDR3 length: 12 amino acids. In DNA form, the CDR3 reads TGTGCCAGCAGTTTAAGGTGGTACGAGCAGTACTTC. Amino acid sequence: CASSLRWYEQYF.

The CDR3 reads CASSLARENTEAFF. The CDR3 DNA sequence: TGCGCCAGCAGCTTGGCCAGGGAGAACACTGAAGCTTTCTTT. The J gene is TRBJ1-1, the V gene TRBV5-1; perhaps TRBD1 as D (5 bases). Trimming cost V 0 bases and J 1 base, with 7 bases left between them. In germline, CDR1 is SGHRS, CDR2 YFSETQ. The CDR3 is 14 amino acids.

The chain combines TRBV18 with TRBJ1-6; TRBD1 agrees at 12 bases. Germline V gene lookup returns CDR1 KGHSH and CDR2 LQKENI. The CDR3 runs 15 residues. The V segment lost 3 bases and the J segment 10 bases; nucleotides outside the gene matches: 4. CDR3 residues: CASSPGQGARSPLHF. The CDR3, as DNA: TGTGCCAGCTCACCGGGACAGGGGGCTAGGTCACCCCTCCACTTT. Drawing the rest from reference TRBV18 and TRBJ1-6, the complete variable domain is NAGVMQNPRHLVRRRGQEARLRCSPMKGHSHVYWYRQLPEEGLKFMVYLQKENIIDESGMPKERFSAEFPKEGPSILRIQQVVRGDSAAYFCASSPGQGARSPLHFGNGTRLTVT.

The V and J genes are TRBV19 and TRBJ2-7, with 9 bases identical to TRBD1. There are 14 residues in the CDR3. V lost 3 bases, J lost 5 bases, and 5 bases stayed unmatched. The germline V gene has CDR1 LNHDA and CDR2 SQIVND (reference sequence). The CDR3: CASSIRDRVHEQYF. CDR3 coding DNA: TGTGCCAGTAGTATTCGGGACAGGGTCCACGAGCAGTACTTC.

The genes are TRBV7-9 and TRBJ1-1; weak D call: TRBD1 (5 bases). CDR1 SEHNR and CDR2 FQNEAQ come from the germline V gene (reference sequence). The length of the CDR3 is 14 residues. Trimming took off 5 bases at V and 0 bases at J, with 10 bases between the two ends. Here the CDR3 reads CASSRDHLNTEAFF. DNA of the CDR3: TGTGCCAGCAGCCGGGACCATTTGAACACTGAAGCTTTCTTT.

This clone has just a few counts. V is TRBV7-9 and J is TRBJ1-6; 7 bases are shared with TRBD1. Trimming removed 3 bases from V and 6 bases from J; junction bases left unmatched: 5. The CDR3 loop spans 15 amino acids. Germline CDR1 reads SEHNR; CDR2 reads FQNEAQ (reference sequence). CDR3 in amino acids: CASSFDRVGNSPLHF. The DNA for the CDR3 is TGTGCCAGCAGCTTCGACAGGGTTGGTAATTCACCCCTCCACTTT.

V usage is TRBV19 and J usage is TRBJ2-3, with D maybe TRBD1 (5 bases). The CDR3 runs to 13 residues. Germline CDR1 and CDR2: LNHDA and SQIVND (reference sequence). V was clipped by 5 bases and J by 4 bases, with 10 bases between them. The CDR3 DNA is TGTGCCAGTAGTCAATGGGGCCCAGATACGCAGTATTTT. Translation gives CASSQWGPDTQYF.

The V call is TRBV7-2, the J call TRBJ1-1; no clear D. This CDR3 spans 13 amino acids. The germline CDR1 and CDR2 sequences are SGHTA and FQGNSA. V shed 3 bases and J shed 2 bases, with 7 bases lying between them. The CDR3: CASSFMENTEAFF. CDR3 in DNA: TGTGCCAGCAGCTTTATGGAAAACACTGAAGCTTTCTTT.

J is TRBJ2-7 and V is TRBV29-1; no definite D call. Trimming shortened V by 4 bases and J by 0 bases, and 7 bases separated the two germline ends. Per germline, CDR1 SQVTM and CDR2 ANQGSEA. This CDR3 is 12 amino acids long. CDR3 in DNA: TGCAGCGTTGTATCTGGCTCCTACGAGCAGTACTTC. It codes for CSVVSGSYEQYF.

This chain joins TRBV5-6 and TRBJ2-1; perhaps TRBD2 as D (5 bases). CDR1 SGHDT and CDR2 YYEEEE come from the germline V gene. This CDR3 spans 15 amino acids. V lost 5 bases and J 2 bases, leaving 14 bases between the germline ends. The CDR3 nucleotides are TGTGCCAGCAGTTCGGGATGGGCTACCTACAATGAGCAGTTCTTC. Translating gives CASSSGWATYNEQFF.

J is TRBJ2-7 and V is TRBV7-8; D is unresolved. Looked up from germline, CDR1 is SGHVS and CDR2 is FQNEAQ. Trimming cost V 3 bases and J 1 base, with 13 bases left between them. The CDR3 totals 15 residues. Here the CDR3 reads CASSFVEAHSYEQYF. In DNA form, the CDR3 reads TGTGCCAGCAGCTTTGTCGAGGCGCATTCCTACGAGCAGTACTTC.

The CDR3 nucleotides are TGTGCCAGCAGCCCAGAAGCGGGAGTCTACGAGCAGTACTTC. Amino acid sequence: CASSPEAGVYEQYF. J is TRBJ2-7 and V is TRBV5-4, with 8 bases that match TRBD2. The CDR3 is 14 residues long. Unmatched junction bases numbered 6, after V lost 4 bases and J lost 3 bases. Looked up from germline, CDR1 is SGHNT and CDR2 is YYREEE (reference sequence).

The chain links TRBV7-2 to TRBJ2-1; D gene uncertain. Germline V gene sequence: CDR1 SGHTA, CDR2 FQGNSA. The V end was cut by 5 bases, the J end by 8 bases, with 16 bases between. The CDR3 covers 14 residues. CDR3: CASSPRRNRDEQFF. The CDR3 nucleotides are TGTGCCAGCAGCCCGCGACGTAATCGCGATGAGCAGTTCTTC.

The sample holds a few counts of this clone. The chain links TRBV30 to TRBJ1-2, with TRBD1 matching over 7 bases. V lost 4 bases, J lost 6 bases, and 8 bases stayed unmatched. The CDR3 contains 13 residues. Germline V CDR1 and CDR2: GTSNPN, SVGIG (reference sequence). This chain's CDR3 is CAWTFTGDDGYTF. In DNA form, the CDR3 reads TGTGCCTGGACCTTTACAGGGGACGATGGCTACACCTTC.

This clone was observed a handful of times. This chain uses TRBV19 with TRBJ1-5, with a possible D match to TRBD1 (6 bases). Germline assignment: CDR1 LNHDA and CDR2 SQIVND (reference sequence). This CDR3 has 14 residues. Deletions cut 7 bases from V and 4 bases from J, with 14 bases between. CDR3 bases: TGTGCCAGTAACCCCGGGGGCCGAAATCAGCCCCAGCATTTT. Its translation: CASNPGGRNQPQHF.

This sequence joins TRBV28 and TRBJ1-1; D gene unclear. In germline, CDR1 is MDHEN, CDR2 SYDVKM. CDR3 length: 11 residues. Trimming pared 2 bases from V and 8 bases from J, leaving 6 bases between. The CDR3 is CASSLSREAFF. DNA for the CDR3: TGTGCCAGCAGTTTAAGCAGAGAAGCTTTCTTT.

Comment on this clone: At the DNA level, this CDR3 is encoded by other sequences in the same sample as well. The chain carries TRBV2 and TRBJ1-4; 8 nucleotides line up with TRBD1. Germline V gene data show CDR1 as SNHLY and CDR2 as FYNNEI. This CDR3 spans 15 amino acids. V lost 7 bases and J lost 8; bases outside the gene matches: 12. The CDR3 protein is CASNPDTGGGEKLFF. The CDR3 bases are TGTGCCAGCAACCCAGACACAGGGGGTGGAGAAAAACTGTTTTTT.

J is TRBJ2-5 and V is TRBV11-3; D might be TRBD1 (6 bases). V shed 8 bases and J shed 11 bases, with 21 bases lying between them. Germline CDR1 reads SGHNT; CDR2 reads YENEEA. The CDR3 totals 13 residues. CDR3 in amino acids: CASSKGEPREQYF. The CDR3 nucleotides are TGTGCCAGCTCGAAGGGGGAACCCAGAGAGCAGTACTTC.

This sequence joins TRBV4-1 and TRBJ2-3; 8 bases fit TRBD2. The CDR3 totals 14 residues. With 4 bases clipped from V and 0 bases from J, the junction kept 0 bases outside the gene matches. Per the germline V gene, CDR1 is MGHRA and CDR2 is YSYEKL. The CDR3 region is CASSRLASTDTQYF. DNA of the CDR3: TGCGCCAGCAGCCGACTAGCGAGCACAGATACGCAGTATTTT.

This chain uses TRBV2 with TRBJ1-1; maybe TRBD1 (6 bases). The germline V gene encodes CDR1 SNHLY and CDR2 FYNNEI. The V gene lost 8 bases and the J gene lost 0 bases, with 10 bases spanning the gap. This CDR3 contains 13 residues. The CDR3 nucleotides are TGTGCCAGCGAACAGGGCATGAACACTGAAGCTTTCTTT. Encoded protein: CASEQGMNTEAFF. The variable domain in full, with the rest retrieved from reference TRBV2 and TRBJ1-1, is EPEVTQTPSHQVTQMGQEVILRCVPISNHLYFYWYRQILGQKVEFLVSFYNNEISEKSEIFDDQFSVERPDGSNFTLKIRSTKLEDSAMYFCASEQGMNTEAFFGQGTRLTVV.

In DNA form, the CDR3 reads TGTGCCAGCAGCGTGATGGGGGGGGGCACTGAAGCTTTCTTT. It yields the protein CASSVMGGGTEAFF. The rearrangement joins TRBV7-9 to TRBJ1-1; TRBD1 is a possible D gene (5 bases). V dropped 5 bases and J dropped 4 bases, with 14 bases sitting between them. Germline V gene lookup returns CDR1 SEHNR and CDR2 FQNEAQ (reference sequence). There are 14 residues in the CDR3.

The chain links TRBV19 to TRBJ2-5; D unresolved. Germline CDR1 reads LNHDA; CDR2 reads SQIVND (reference sequence). The CDR3 covers 12 residues. V lost 1 base, J lost 3 bases, and 3 bases lay in between. As DNA, the CDR3 is TGTGCCAGTAGTATAGGGGAAGAGACCCAGTACTTC. This encodes CASSIGEETQYF.

The chain links TRBV27 to TRBJ1-6; D gene ambiguous. The CDR3 length is 12 residues. Trimming stripped 3 bases from V and 9 bases from J, with 6 bases between. From germline, CDR1 is MNHEY and CDR2 SMNVEV (reference sequence). CDR3 in DNA: TGTGCCAGCAGTTTGGGCAGTTCACCCCTCCACTTT. It is translated as CASSLGSSPLHF.